This TCR beta chain comes out of a study of T-cell memory formation after mild COVID-19. Looking at the study overall: Largely donor-specific TCR clusters were found.

Amplification by 5'RACE using constant-segment primers produced TCR alpha and TCR beta cDNA libraries that carried sample barcodes and UMIs. MiXCR was run by TCRdb on the 5' RACE reads, yielding one entry per CDR3 protein. The top ten hold 20% to 25% of the sample, which has approximately 390,000 distinct CDR3 sequences, 16% seen once. Regarding this clonotype: Its matching antigen is unknown.

Findings and caveats of the study: Pre-infection memory already had some responding clones, implying cross-reactive memory joined. A second wave expanding day 15 to 37 was CD4+-biased; contracting clones were balanced.

What was sequenced was PBMCs or a T cell subset sorted from them (not recorded which). The TCR was taken from a young man who had mild COVID-19 (a few samples of this study predate the infection). Cell type and time point are not known.

The CDR3 spells CASGRGFYYGYTF. The CDR3 region has the DNA TGTGCCAGCGGAAGGGGCTTTTACTATGGCTACACCTTC. The V call is TRBV28, the J call TRBJ1-2; possibly TRBD1 for D (5 bases). V lost 8 bases, J lost 3 bases, and 13 bases lay in between. CDR1 MDHEN and CDR2 SYDVKM come from the germline V gene. The length of the CDR3 is 13 residues.